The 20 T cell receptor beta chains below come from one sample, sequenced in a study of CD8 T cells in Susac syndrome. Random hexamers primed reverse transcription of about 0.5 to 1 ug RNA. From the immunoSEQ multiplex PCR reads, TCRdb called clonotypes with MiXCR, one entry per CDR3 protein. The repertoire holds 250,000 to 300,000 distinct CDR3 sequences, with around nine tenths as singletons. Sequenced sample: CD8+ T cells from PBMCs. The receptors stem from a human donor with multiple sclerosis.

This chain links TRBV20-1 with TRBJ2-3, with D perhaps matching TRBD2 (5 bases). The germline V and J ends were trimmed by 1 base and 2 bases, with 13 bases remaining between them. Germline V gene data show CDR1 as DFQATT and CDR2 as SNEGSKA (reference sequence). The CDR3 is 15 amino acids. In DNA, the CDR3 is TGCAGTGCTAGAGGGTGGGGTAGCGTCACAGATACGCAGTATTTT. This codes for CSARGWGSVTDTQYF.

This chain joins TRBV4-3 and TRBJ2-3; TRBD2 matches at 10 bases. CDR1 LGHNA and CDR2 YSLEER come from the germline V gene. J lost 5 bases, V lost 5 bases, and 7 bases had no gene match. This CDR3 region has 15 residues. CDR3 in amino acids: CASSESGGALDTQYF. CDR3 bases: TGCGCCAGCAGCGAAAGCGGGGGGGCCTTAGATACGCAGTATTTT.

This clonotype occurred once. CDR3: CASSLNRGTTDTQYF. As DNA, the CDR3 is TGTGCCAGCAGCTTAAACAGGGGTACAACAGATACGCAGTATTTT. The chain joins TRBV7-8 to TRBJ2-3; 7 bases agree with TRBD1. Per germline, CDR1 SGHVS and CDR2 FQNEAQ. This CDR3 is built from 15 residues. J was trimmed by 3 bases and V by 2 bases; bases with no gene match: 5. The variable domain in full, completed from reference TRBV7-8 and TRBJ2-3, reads GAGVSQSPRYKVAKRGQDVALRCDPISGHVSLFWYQQALGQGPEFLTYFQNEAQLDKSGLPSDRFFAERPEGSVSTLKIQRTQQEDSAVYLCASSLNRGTTDTQYFGPGTRLTVL.

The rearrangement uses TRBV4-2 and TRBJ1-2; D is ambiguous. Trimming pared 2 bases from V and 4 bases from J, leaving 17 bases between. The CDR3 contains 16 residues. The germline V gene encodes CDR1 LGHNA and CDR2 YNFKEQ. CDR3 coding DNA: TGTGCCAGCAGCCAACCCCTTGACATTCCCCCCTATGGCTACACCTTC. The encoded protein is CASSQPLDIPPYGYTF.

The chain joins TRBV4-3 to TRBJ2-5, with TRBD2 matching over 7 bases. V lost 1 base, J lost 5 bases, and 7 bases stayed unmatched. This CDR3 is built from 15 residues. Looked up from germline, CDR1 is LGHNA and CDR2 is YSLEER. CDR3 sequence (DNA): TGCGCCAGCAGCCAAGGGGCCCAAGCGGGGGAGACCCAGTACTTC. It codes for CASSQGAQAGETQYF.

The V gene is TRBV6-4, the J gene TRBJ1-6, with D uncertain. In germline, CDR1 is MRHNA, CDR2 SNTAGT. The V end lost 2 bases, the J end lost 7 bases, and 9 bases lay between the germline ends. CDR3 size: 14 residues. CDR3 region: CASSDAGENSPLHF. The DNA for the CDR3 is TGTGCCAGCAGTGACGCAGGAGAGAATTCACCCCTCCACTTT.

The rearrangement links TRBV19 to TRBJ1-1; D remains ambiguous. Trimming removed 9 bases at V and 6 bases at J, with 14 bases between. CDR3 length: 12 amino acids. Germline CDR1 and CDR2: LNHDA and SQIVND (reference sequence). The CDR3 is CASLRGFAEAFF. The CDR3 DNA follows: TGTGCCAGCCTCCGCGGTTTTGCTGAAGCTTTCTTT. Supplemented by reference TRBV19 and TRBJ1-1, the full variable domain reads DGGITQSPKYLFRKEGQNVTLSCEQNLNHDAMYWYRQDPGQGLRLIYYSQIVNDFQKGDIAEGYSVSREKKESFPLTVTSAQKNPTAFYLCASLRGFAEAFFGQGTRLTVV.

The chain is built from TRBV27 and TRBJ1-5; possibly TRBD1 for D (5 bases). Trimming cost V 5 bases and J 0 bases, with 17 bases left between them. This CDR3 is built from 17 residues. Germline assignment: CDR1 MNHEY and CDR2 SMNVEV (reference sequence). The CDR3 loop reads CASSPRGLTNSNQPQHF. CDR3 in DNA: TGTGCCAGCAGTCCGAGGGGACTGACTAATAGCAATCAGCCCCAGCATTTT.

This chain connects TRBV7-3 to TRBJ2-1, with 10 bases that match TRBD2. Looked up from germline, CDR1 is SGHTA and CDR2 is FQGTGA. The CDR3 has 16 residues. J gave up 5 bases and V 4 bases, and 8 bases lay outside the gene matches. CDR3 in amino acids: CASSSISSGGDNEQFF. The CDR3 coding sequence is TGTGCCAGCAGCTCAATCTCTAGCGGGGGAGACAATGAGCAGTTCTTC.

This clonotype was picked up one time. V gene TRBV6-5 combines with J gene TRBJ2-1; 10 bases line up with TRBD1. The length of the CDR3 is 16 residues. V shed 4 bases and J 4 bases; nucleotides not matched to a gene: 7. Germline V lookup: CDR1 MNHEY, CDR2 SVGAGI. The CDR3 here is CASSSGQGILYNEQFF. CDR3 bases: TGTGCCAGCAGTTCGGGACAGGGGATCCTTTACAATGAGCAGTTCTTC.

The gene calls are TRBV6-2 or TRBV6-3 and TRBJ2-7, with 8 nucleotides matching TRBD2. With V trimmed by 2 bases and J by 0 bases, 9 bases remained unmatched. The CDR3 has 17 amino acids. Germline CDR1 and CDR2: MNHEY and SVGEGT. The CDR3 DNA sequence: TGTGCCAGCAGTTACCCCACGGGGGGGCCCCACTCCTACGAGCAGTACTTC. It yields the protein CASSYPTGGPHSYEQYF.

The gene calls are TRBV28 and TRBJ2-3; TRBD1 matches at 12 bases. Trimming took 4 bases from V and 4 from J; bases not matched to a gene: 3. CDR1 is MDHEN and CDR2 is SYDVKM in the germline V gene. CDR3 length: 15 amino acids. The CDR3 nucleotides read TGTGCCAGCAGTTACCGGGACAGGGGGCCAGATACGCAGTATTTT. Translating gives CASSYRDRGPDTQYF.

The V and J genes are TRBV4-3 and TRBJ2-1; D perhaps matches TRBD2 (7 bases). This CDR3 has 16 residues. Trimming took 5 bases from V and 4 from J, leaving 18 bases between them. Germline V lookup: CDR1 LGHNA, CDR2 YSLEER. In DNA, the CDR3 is TGCGCCAGCAGCGTGGGAGGGGGGGAGCATTACAATGAGCAGTTCTTC. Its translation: CASSVGGGEHYNEQFF.

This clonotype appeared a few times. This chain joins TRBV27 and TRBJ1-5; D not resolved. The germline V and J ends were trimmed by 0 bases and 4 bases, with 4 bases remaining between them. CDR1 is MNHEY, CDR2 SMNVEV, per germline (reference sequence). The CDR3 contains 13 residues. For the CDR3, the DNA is TGTGCCAGCAGTTTATCTTGGAATCAGCCCCAGCATTTT. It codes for CASSLSWNQPQHF.

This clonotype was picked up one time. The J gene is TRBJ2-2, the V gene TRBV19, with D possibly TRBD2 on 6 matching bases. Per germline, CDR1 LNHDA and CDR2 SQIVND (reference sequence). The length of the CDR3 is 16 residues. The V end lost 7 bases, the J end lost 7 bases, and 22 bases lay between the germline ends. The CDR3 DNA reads TGTGCCAGTACCCCCACTAGGGGCCGGGAGAGCGGGGAGCTGTTTTTT. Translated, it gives CASTPTRGRESGELFF.

Here the CDR3 DNA reads TGTGCCAGCGGGGAAACAGGGGACGGATCCTACGAGCAGTACTTC. This encodes CASGETGDGSYEQYF. This chain joins TRBV12-3 or TRBV12-4 and TRBJ2-7; 7 nucleotides match TRBD1. The trim removed 8 bases at V and 1 base at J, leaving 11 bases unmatched. CDR3 length equals 15 residues.

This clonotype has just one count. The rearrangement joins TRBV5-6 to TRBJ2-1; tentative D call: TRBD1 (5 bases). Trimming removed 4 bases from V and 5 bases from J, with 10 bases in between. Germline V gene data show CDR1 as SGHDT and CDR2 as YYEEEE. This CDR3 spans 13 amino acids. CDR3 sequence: CASSHRYNNEQFF. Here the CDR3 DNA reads TGTGCCAGCAGCCACAGGTACAACAATGAGCAGTTCTTC. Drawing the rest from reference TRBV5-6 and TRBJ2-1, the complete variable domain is DAGVTQSPTHLIKTRGQQVTLRCSPKSGHDTVSWYQQALGQGPQFIFQYYEEEERQRGNFPDRFSGHQFPNYSSELNVNALLLGDSALYLCASSHRYNNEQFFGPGTRLTVL.

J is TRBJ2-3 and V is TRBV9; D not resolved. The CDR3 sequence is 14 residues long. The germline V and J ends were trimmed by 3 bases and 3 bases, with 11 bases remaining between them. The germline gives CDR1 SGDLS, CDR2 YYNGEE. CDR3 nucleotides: TGTGCCAGCAGCGCCCCTCACGAAACAGATACGCAGTATTTT. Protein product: CASSAPHETDTQYF.

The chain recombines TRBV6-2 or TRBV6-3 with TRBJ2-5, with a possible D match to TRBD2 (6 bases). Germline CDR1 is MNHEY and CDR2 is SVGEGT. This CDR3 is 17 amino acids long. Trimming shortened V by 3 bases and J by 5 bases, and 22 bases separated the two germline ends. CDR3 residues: CASSYLFALLGGETQYF. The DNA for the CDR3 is TGTGCCAGCAGTTATCTCTTTGCCTTACTAGGAGGGGAGACCCAGTACTTC.

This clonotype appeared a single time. The CDR3 bases are TGTGCCATCAGTGACTATTCTGGGGGCCTAGGAGCCTATGGCTACACCTTC. Protein product: CAISDYSGGLGAYGYTF. The chain couples TRBV10-3 to TRBJ1-2, with D maybe TRBD1 (6 bases). The CDR3 length is 17 residues. V was shortened by 3 bases and J by 4 bases, with 21 bases between the two germline ends. Germline CDR1 reads ENHRY; CDR2 reads SYGVKD.